The rows below give T cell receptor beta chains drawn from one sample of a study of blood T cell repertoires in COVID-19. Profiled with immunoSEQ multiplex PCR; TCRdb holds only in-frame clones, not every one. The sample records about 190,000 clones, around 80% being singletons. The sample comprised peripheral blood. These receptor sequences come from a man in his fifties or sixties who had recovered from COVID-19. Each CDR3 is given without its conserved first and last residue. Each record gives: V gene, J gene, CDR3 protein.

V gene: TRBV6-2/TRBV6-3
J gene: TRBJ1-1
CDR3 protein: ASSLMGNTEAF

V gene: TRBV19
J gene: TRBJ2-7
CDR3 protein: ASSIWGGSGTEQY

V gene: TRBV7-9
J gene: TRBJ1-3
CDR3 protein: ASSLLFRRPGSGNTIY

V gene: TRBV27
J gene: TRBJ2-2
CDR3 protein: ASSLVVATGELF

V gene: TRBV6-5
J gene: TRBJ2-1
CDR3 protein: ASHKSGGMNEQF

V gene: TRBV27
J gene: TRBJ2-7
CDR3 protein: ASSPRTGIFYEQY

V gene: TRBV27
J gene: TRBJ1-5
CDR3 protein: ASRGGDQPQH

V gene: TRBV18
J gene: TRBJ1-1
CDR3 protein: ASSLSGTALNTEAF

V gene: TRBV7-9
J gene: TRBJ1-2
CDR3 protein: ASSFEGNYGYT

V gene: TRBV19
J gene: TRBJ2-4
CDR3 protein: ASNSLRTGVAKNIQY

V gene: TRBV19
J gene: TRBJ2-2
CDR3 protein: ASIDLKGRNTGELF

V gene: TRBV6-5
J gene: TRBJ1-2
CDR3 protein: ASNSANRDYGYT

V gene: TRBV30
J gene: TRBJ2-5
CDR3 protein: AWVGQAQETQY